The rows below give T cell receptor beta chains drawn from one sample of a study of response to subunit inactivated influenza vaccine. A single record per CDR3 protein comes from TCRdb applying MiXCR to the RT-PCR reads. The repertoire holds 800,000 to 1,000,000 distinct CDR3 sequences, with less than 25% as singletons. The sequences come from PBMCs from blood, collected 5 days after vaccination. Receptors originate from a man aged 50 to 60 who received an inactivated influenza vaccine. CDR3s include the opening cysteine and the closing phenylalanine or tryptophan. Fields, in order: D gene, V gene, clone size, J gene, CDR3 DNA, CDR3 protein. D genes are given only for firm matches. Some rows have no size entry. The others give once, few or many, or a class for an expanded clone.

-,TRBV19,-,TRBJ1-5,TGTGCCAGTAGTATTGGCCAGGGCAATCAGCCCCAGCATTTT,CASSIGQGNQPQHF
TRBD1,TRBV10-3,few,TRBJ2-7,TGTGCCATCAGTGAGTCGAGGACAGGGGACCCCTACGAGCAGTACTTC,CAISESRTGDPYEQYF
TRBD2,TRBV10-3,-,TRBJ2-3,TGTGCCATCAGTGCAAGGGGACTAGCGGGGACTCTCAGCGGGGAGTATTTT,CAISARGLAGTLSGEYF
-,TRBV27,many,TRBJ2-1,TGTGCCAGCAGACCCGGACGGTTCAATGAGCAGTTCTTC,CASRPGRFNEQFF
TRBD1,TRBV4-3,-,TRBJ2-7,TGCGCCAGCAGCCACCTATCCGGACAGGGGGCTCGAGAGCAGTACTTC,CASSHLSGQGAREQYF
-,TRBV5-1,few,TRBJ2-5,TGCGCCAGCAGTCCCGCCGGGAGCGACGAGACCCAGTACTTC,CASSPAGSDETQYF
TRBD1,TRBV20-1,-,TRBJ2-7,TGCAGTGCCAACCGGGACAGCTCCACCATTCTCTCCTACGAGCAGTACTTC,CSANRDSSTILSYEQYF
-,TRBV5-5,few,TRBJ2-7,TGTGCCAGCAGCTTGGCCGGCCCCCAGTACGAGCAGTACTTC,CASSLAGPQYEQYF
TRBD1,TRBV28,few,TRBJ2-7,TGTGCCAGCAGTCCGACAGGGGCCGGTTACGAGCAGTACTTC,CASSPTGAGYEQYF
TRBD1,TRBV4-1,few,TRBJ2-7,TGCGCCAGCAGCCATGAACGGGGGACGGGACAGGCTTCCTACGAGCAGTACTTC,CASSHERGTGQASYEQYF
-,TRBV7-8,few,TRBJ2-1,TGTGCCAGCAGCTTACGGCGAGTATCCTACAATGAGCAGTTCTTC,CASSLRRVSYNEQFF
-,TRBV20-1,many,TRBJ2-1,TGCAGTGCTAGCCGCCCCCGTGTCAGGGGCCGTTTGAATGAGCAGTTCTTC,CSASRPRVRGRLNEQFF
TRBD2,TRBV20-1,few,TRBJ2-3,TGCAGTGCCAGGACTAGCGGGGTGACCACAGATACGCAGTATTTT,CSARTSGVTTDTQYF